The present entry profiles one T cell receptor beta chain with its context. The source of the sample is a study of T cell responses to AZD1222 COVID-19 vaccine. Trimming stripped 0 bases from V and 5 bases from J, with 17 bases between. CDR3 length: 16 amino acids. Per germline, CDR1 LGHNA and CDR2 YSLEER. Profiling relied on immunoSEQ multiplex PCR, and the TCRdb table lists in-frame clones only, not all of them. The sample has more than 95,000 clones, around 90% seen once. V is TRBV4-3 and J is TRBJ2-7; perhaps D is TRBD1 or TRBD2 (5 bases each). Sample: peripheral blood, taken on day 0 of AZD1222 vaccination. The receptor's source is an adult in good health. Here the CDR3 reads CASSQDRVRLPNEQYF. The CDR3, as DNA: TGCGCCAGCAGCCAAGACAGGGTCCGACTACCAAACGAGCAGTACTTC.